This T cell receptor beta chain was sequenced during a study of cytomegalovirus exposure and HLA in healthy donors. 60 Vbeta and 13 Jbeta primers were used in PCR. Produced via immunoSEQ multiplex PCR; TCRdb's table is partial and in-frame only. This table holds a few hundred thousand clones, roughly 90% found once. Per the germline V gene, CDR1 is LNHNV and CDR2 is YYDKDF (reference sequence). V was clipped by 1 base and J by 3 bases, with 2 bases between them. The CDR3 spans 12 residues. Sequenced input: PBMCs. V usage is TRBV15 and J usage is TRBJ2-3; D gene uncertain. The receptor was isolated from a woman between 18 and 29 years old in good health and CMV-seronegative. The CDR3 DNA is TGTGCCACCAGCAGAGCAACAGATACGCAGTATTTT. This gives the protein CATSRATDTQYF.